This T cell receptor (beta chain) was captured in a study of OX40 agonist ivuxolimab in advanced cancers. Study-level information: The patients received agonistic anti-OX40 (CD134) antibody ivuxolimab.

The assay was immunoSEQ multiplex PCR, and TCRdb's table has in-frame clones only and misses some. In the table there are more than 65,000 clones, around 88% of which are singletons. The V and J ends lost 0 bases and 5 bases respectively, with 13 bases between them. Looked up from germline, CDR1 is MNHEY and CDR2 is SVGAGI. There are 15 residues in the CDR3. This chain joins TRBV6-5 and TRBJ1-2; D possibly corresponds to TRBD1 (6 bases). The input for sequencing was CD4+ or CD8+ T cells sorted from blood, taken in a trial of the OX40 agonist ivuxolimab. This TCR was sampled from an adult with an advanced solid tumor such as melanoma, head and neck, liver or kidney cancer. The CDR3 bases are TGTGCCAGCAGTTACTCGAGAGGGGGTGGTTATGGCTACACCTTC. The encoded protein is CASSYSRGGGYGYTF.